This paragraph covers one T cell receptor (beta chain) sequence. Antigen unknown. These data belong to a study of T cells in Graves' hyperthyroidism and ophthalmopathy. The investigators amplified TCR beta CDR3 regions from RNA transcripts. TCR CDR3 underwent first-round RT-PCR with the HTBI primer set. TCRdb fed the multiplex PCR reads into MiXCR, producing one record per CDR3 protein. The table shows over 700,000 distinct CDR3 sequences, with around 38% occurring only once. Study findings and constraints: Most clonotypes expanded in thyroid above 0.001 were likewise present in blood.

V was pared by 6 bases and J by 4 bases, with 10 bases of the junction left unmatched. The CDR3 totals 15 residues. Germline V gene sequence: CDR1 SNHLY, CDR2 FYNNEI. This rearrangement joins TRBV2 to TRBJ2-7; 9 bases align to TRBD1. The receptor was isolated from a young man with Graves' hyperthyroidism. The sample consisted of blood. CDR3 region: CASSRTPGQGYEQYF. CDR3 nucleotides: TGTGCCAGCAGCCGAACACCGGGACAGGGATACGAGCAGTACTTC.